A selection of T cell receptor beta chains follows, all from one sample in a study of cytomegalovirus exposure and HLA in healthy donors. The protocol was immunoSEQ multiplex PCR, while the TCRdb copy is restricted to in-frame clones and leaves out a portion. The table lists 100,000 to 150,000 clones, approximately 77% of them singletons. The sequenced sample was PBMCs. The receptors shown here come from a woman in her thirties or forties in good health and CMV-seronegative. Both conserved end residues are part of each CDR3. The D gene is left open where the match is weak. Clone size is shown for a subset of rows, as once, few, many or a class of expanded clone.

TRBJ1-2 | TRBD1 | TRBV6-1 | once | CASSEQDREYGYTF | TGTGCCAGCAGTGAGCAGGACAGGGAGTATGGCTACACCTTC
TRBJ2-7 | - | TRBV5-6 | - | CASSLGAYEQYF | TGTGCCAGCAGCCTCGGGGCCTACGAGCAGTACTTC
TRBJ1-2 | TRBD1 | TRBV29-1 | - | CSGGQGNNGYTF | TGCAGCGGTGGACAGGGTAATAACGGCTACACCTTC
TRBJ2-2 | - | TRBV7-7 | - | CASSLAGPGELFF | TGTGCCAGCAGCTTAGCGGGGCCGGGGGAGCTGTTTTTT
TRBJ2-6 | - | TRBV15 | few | CATTQYSGANVLTF | TGTGCCACCACCCAGTACTCTGGGGCCAACGTCCTGACTTTC
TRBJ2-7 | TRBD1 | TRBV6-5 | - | CASSYGDRGRYEQYF | TGTGCCAGCAGTTACGGGGACAGGGGAAGATACGAGCAGTACTTC
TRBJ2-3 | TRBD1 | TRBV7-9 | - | CASSLLPGQVADTQYF | TGTGCCAGCAGCTTACTCCCGGGACAGGTAGCAGATACGCAGTATTTT
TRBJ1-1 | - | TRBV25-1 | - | CASSVGRMSAEAFF | TGTGCCAGCAGTGTGGGCAGGATGTCCGCCGAAGCTTTCTTT
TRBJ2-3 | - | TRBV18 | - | CASSPGAHSTDTQYF | TGTGCCAGCTCACCAGGAGCCCATAGCACAGATACGCAGTATTTT
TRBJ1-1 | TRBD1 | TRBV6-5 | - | CASSVGQAKNTEAFF | TGTGCCAGCAGCGTGGGACAGGCAAAAAACACTGAAGCTTTCTTT
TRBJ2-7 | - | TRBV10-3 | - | CAIRGQDEQYF | TGTGCCATCAGGGGGCAAGACGAGCAGTACTTC
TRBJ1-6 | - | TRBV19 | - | CASTPADRNNSPLHF | TGTGCCAGTACCCCCGCGGACAGAAATAATTCACCCCTCCACTTT
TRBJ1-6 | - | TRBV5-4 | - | CASSLANARGYNSPLHF | TGTGCCAGCAGCTTGGCTAATGCTCGGGGTTATAATTCACCCCTCCACTTT
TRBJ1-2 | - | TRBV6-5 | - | CASSYSSGSNYGYTF | TGTGCCAGCAGTTACTCTAGCGGAAGTAACTATGGCTACACCTTC
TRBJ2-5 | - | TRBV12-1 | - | CASSGDSGKETQYF | TGTGCCAGCAGCGGGGACTCCGGGAAAGAGACCCAGTACTTC
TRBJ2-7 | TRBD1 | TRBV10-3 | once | CAISESRGGNEQYF | TGTGCCATCAGTGAGTCGAGAGGGGGCAACGAGCAGTACTTC
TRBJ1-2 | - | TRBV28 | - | CASSSLYGYTF | TGTGCCAGCAGTTCCCTTTATGGCTACACCTTC
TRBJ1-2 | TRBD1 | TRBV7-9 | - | CASSLGGQGASGGYTF | TGTGCCAGCAGCTTAGGGGGACAGGGGGCATCTGGCGGCTACACCTTC
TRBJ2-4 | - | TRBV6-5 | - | CASSYYEGEGIQYF | TGTGCCAGCAGTTACTATGAGGGGGAAGGCATTCAGTACTTC
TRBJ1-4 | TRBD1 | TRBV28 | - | CASSLGQGKEVKLFF | TGTGCCAGCAGCCTAGGACAGGGGAAAGAGGTAAAACTGTTTTTT
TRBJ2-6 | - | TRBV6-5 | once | CASSRPGSGANVLTF | TGTGCCAGCAGTCGTCCGGGTTCGGGGGCCAACGTCCTGACTTTC
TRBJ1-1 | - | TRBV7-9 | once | CASSVQQGYTEAFF | TGTGCCAGCAGCGTCCAACAGGGATACACTGAAGCTTTCTTT
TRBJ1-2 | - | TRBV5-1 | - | CASSLVEANYGYTF | TGCGCCAGCAGCTTGGTGGAGGCTAACTATGGCTACACCTTC
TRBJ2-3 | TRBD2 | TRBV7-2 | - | CASSLVRGGADTQYF | TGTGCCAGCAGCTTAGTTCGCGGGGGGGCAGATACGCAGTATTTT
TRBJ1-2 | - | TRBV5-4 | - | CASSLVQTGNYGYTF | TGTGCCAGCAGCTTGGTACAGACCGGAAACTATGGCTACACCTTC
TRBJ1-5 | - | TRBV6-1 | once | CASSELGGRDQPQHF | TGTGCCAGCAGTGAACTGGGAGGACGGGATCAGCCCCAGCATTTT
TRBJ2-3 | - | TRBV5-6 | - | CASSLGAATNTDTQYF | TGTGCCAGCAGCTTGGGAGCGGCGACGAACACAGATACGCAGTATTTT
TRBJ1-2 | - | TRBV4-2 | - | CASSQDQGLTGYTF | TGTGCCAGCAGCCAAGATCAGGGACTGACTGGCTACACCTTC
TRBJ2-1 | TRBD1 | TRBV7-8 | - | CASTPVRDRGHNEQFF | TGTGCCAGCACCCCAGTCCGGGACAGGGGACACAATGAGCAGTTCTTC
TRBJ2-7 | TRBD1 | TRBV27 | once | CASSLQGDNYEQYF | TGTGCCAGCAGTCTCCAGGGGGACAACTACGAGCAGTACTTC
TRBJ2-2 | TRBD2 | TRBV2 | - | CASSENPAGVTGELFF | TGTGCCAGCAGTGAGAACCCCGCGGGGGTTACCGGGGAGCTGTTTTTT
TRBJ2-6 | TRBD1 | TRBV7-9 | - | CASTQTTGTGANVLTF | TGTGCCAGCACACAAACGACAGGGACTGGGGCCAACGTCCTGACTTTC
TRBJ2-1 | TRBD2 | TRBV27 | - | CASSSGSGAGFF | TGTGCCAGCAGTTCAGGTAGCGGGGCGGGGTTCTTC
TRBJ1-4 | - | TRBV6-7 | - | CASSYTVAGQGGEKLFF | TGTGCCAGCAGTTACACTGTGGCTGGGCAGGGAGGTGAAAAACTGTTTTTT
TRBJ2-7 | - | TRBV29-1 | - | CSVVWASYEQYF | TGCAGCGTTGTGTGGGCCTCCTACGAGCAGTACTTC
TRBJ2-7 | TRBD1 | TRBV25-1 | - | CASSEYGRQGTNEQYF | TGTGCCAGCAGTGAATATGGGAGACAGGGGACGAACGAGCAGTACTTC
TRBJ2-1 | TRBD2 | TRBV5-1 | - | CASSTPASGGAGSYNEQFF | TGCGCCAGCAGCACCCCGGCGAGCGGGGGGGCCGGGTCCTACAATGAGCAGTTCTTC
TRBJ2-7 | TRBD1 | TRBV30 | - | CAWRTTGGVSGEQYF | TGTGCCTGGAGAACTACAGGGGGAGTTTCGGGTGAGCAGTACTTC
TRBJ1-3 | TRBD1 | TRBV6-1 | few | CASSDSAGGRGNTIYF | TGTGCCAGCAGTGATAGTGCAGGGGGAAGGGGAAACACCATATATTTT
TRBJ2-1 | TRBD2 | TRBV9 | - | CASSVGAGGDVFIEQFF | TGTGCCAGCAGCGTAGGGGCGGGGGGGGATGTCTTCATTGAGCAGTTCTTC
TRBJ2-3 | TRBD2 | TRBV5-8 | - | CASSRGLAGAGDTQYF | TGTGCCAGCAGCCGGGGACTAGCGGGGGCGGGAGATACGCAGTATTTT
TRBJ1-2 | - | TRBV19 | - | CASGREGLQNYGYTF | TGTGCCAGTGGGAGGGAGGGGTTACAAAACTATGGCTACACCTTC
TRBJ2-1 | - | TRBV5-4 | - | CASSKFGGINEQFF | TGTGCCAGCAGCAAATTCGGCGGCATAAATGAGCAGTTCTTC
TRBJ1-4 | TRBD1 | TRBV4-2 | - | CASSQETGGGEKLFF | TGTGCCAGCAGCCAGGAGACAGGGGGCGGTGAAAAACTGTTTTTT
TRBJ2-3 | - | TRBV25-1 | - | CASIGGTDTQYF | TGTGCCAGCATCGGGGGCACAGATACGCAGTATTTT
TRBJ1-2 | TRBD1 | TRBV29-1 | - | CSVEETGFGGYTF | TGCAGCGTTGAAGAGACAGGGTTCGGTGGCTACACCTTC
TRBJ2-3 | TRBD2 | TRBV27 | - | CASSLLAVPDTQYF | TGTGCCAGCAGTTTACTAGCGGTTCCAGATACGCAGTATTTT
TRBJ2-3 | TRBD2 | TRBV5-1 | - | CASTQRGAGSTDTQYF | TGCGCCAGCACCCAAAGAGGAGCGGGGTCAACAGATACGCAGTATTTT
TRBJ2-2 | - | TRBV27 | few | CASSLSPNAAGELFF | TGTGCCAGCAGTTTATCGCCGAACGCGGCCGGGGAGCTGTTTTTT
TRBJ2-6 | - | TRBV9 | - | CASSVGGGANVLTF | TGTGCCAGCAGCGTTGGCGGTGGGGCCAACGTCCTGACTTTC
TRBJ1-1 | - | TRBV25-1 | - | CASSFIGAVNTEAFF | TGTGCCAGCAGTTTCATCGGAGCCGTGAACACTGAAGCTTTCTTT
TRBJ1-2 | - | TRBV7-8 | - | CASSFEGAGATNYGYTF | TGTGCCAGCAGCTTTGAGGGCGCAGGGGCCACTAACTATGGCTACACCTTC
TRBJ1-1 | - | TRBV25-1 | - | CASSDSPGGPNTEAFF | TGTGCCAGCAGTGACTCCCCTGGAGGACCAAACACTGAAGCTTTCTTT